This is a list of T cell receptor beta chains from one sample in a study of cytomegalovirus exposure and HLA in healthy donors. Using immunoSEQ multiplex PCR, the repertoire was profiled, and TCRdb retains in-frame clones only, with some absent. This sample has approximately 86,000 clones, with around three quarters found just once. The sample consisted of PBMCs. The receptors were gathered from a man in his 60s in good health and CMV-seronegative. Each CDR3 is given with its conserved first and last residue. A D gene is named only where the DNA matches it firmly. Not every row has a clone size; where given, it reads once, few, many or a size class.

v_gene: TRBV7-7
d_gene: TRBD1
j_gene: TRBJ2-2
abundance: .
CDR3nt: TGTGCTAGCAGCCACGGGACAGGGGGCTCCGGGGAGCTGTTTTTT
CDR3aa: CASSHGTGGSGELFF

v_gene: TRBV15
d_gene: TRBD1
j_gene: TRBJ1-1
abundance: .
CDR3nt: TGTGCCACCAGCCACGACAGGGTCCGCACTGAAGCTTTCTTT
CDR3aa: CATSHDRVRTEAFF

v_gene: TRBV5-4
d_gene: TRBD1
j_gene: TRBJ1-2
abundance: .
CDR3nt: TGTGCCAGCAGCTTGACAGGGGGCCCCTATGGCTACACCTTC
CDR3aa: CASSLTGGPYGYTF

v_gene: TRBV2
d_gene: .
j_gene: TRBJ2-5
abundance: few
CDR3nt: TGTGCCAGCAGTGGGGCAGAACATAATCAAGAGACCCAGTACTTC
CDR3aa: CASSGAEHNQETQYF

v_gene: TRBV5-1
d_gene: .
j_gene: TRBJ1-1
abundance: .
CDR3nt: TGCGCCAGCAGCCCTCGGTCAACAGCCAACACTGAAGCTTTCTTT
CDR3aa: CASSPRSTANTEAFF

v_gene: TRBV2
d_gene: .
j_gene: TRBJ1-1
abundance: few
CDR3nt: TGTGCCAGCAGGGTAAATAGGGGGACCACTGAAGCTTTCTTT
CDR3aa: CASRVNRGTTEAFF

v_gene: TRBV27
d_gene: .
j_gene: TRBJ2-7
abundance: .
CDR3nt: TGTGCCAGCAGTTTACCCGGCGGGACTGGTACCTACGAGCAGTACTTC
CDR3aa: CASSLPGGTGTYEQYF

v_gene: TRBV13
d_gene: .
j_gene: TRBJ1-5
abundance: .
CDR3nt: TGTGCCAGCAGCTTGAGACAGACTAGCAATCAGCCCCAGCATTTT
CDR3aa: CASSLRQTSNQPQHF

v_gene: TRBV6-1
d_gene: TRBD2
j_gene: TRBJ2-1
abundance: .
CDR3nt: TGTGCCAGCAGTGGGCCCGGGACTAGGGGATTAAATGAGCAGTTCTTC
CDR3aa: CASSGPGTRGLNEQFF

v_gene: TRBV29-1
d_gene: TRBD1
j_gene: TRBJ1-1
abundance: once
CDR3nt: TGCAGCGTACGACAGGGGACGGACACTGAAGCTTTCTTT
CDR3aa: CSVRQGTDTEAFF

v_gene: TRBV5-1
d_gene: TRBD1
j_gene: TRBJ2-2
abundance: .
CDR3nt: TGCGCCAGCAGCTTAGTGGGACAGGGGGCCGGCACCGGGGAGCTGTTTTTT
CDR3aa: CASSLVGQGAGTGELFF

v_gene: TRBV5-4
d_gene: TRBD1
j_gene: TRBJ1-1
abundance: .
CDR3nt: TGTGCCAGCAGCTTGGCGGGACAGGGGTCCTCTGAAGCTTTCTTT
CDR3aa: CASSLAGQGSSEAFF

v_gene: TRBV10-2
d_gene: TRBD1
j_gene: TRBJ1-1
abundance: .
CDR3nt: TGCGCCAGCAGGACGACAGGGGGATGGAGCACTGAAGCTTTCTTT
CDR3aa: CASRTTGGWSTEAFF

v_gene: TRBV7-2
d_gene: TRBD2
j_gene: TRBJ2-1
abundance: .
CDR3nt: TGTGCCAGCAGCTTGACTAGCGGGGGCTCAAATGAGCAGTTCTTC
CDR3aa: CASSLTSGGSNEQFF

v_gene: TRBV5-1
d_gene: .
j_gene: TRBJ1-2
abundance: .
CDR3nt: TGCGCCAGCAGCCCGACAGGCCCCTTAAACTATGGCTACACCTTC
CDR3aa: CASSPTGPLNYGYTF

v_gene: TRBV11-3
d_gene: TRBD1
j_gene: TRBJ2-7
abundance: .
CDR3nt: TGTGCCAGCAGCTTGGGACAGGTCTACGAGCAGTACTTC
CDR3aa: CASSLGQVYEQYF

v_gene: TRBV7-9
d_gene: TRBD2
j_gene: TRBJ2-1
abundance: .
CDR3nt: TGTGCCAGCAGCCTAAATAGCGGGAGTGGAAATGAGCAGTTCTTC
CDR3aa: CASSLNSGSGNEQFF

v_gene: TRBV29-1
d_gene: TRBD2
j_gene: TRBJ2-7
abundance: .
CDR3nt: TGCAGCGTCGGGACTAGCGGGGCCTACGAGCAGTACTTC
CDR3aa: CSVGTSGAYEQYF

v_gene: TRBV30
d_gene: TRBD1
j_gene: TRBJ1-4
abundance: .
CDR3nt: TGTGCCTGGAACGCACTCGGTCCCGGACGGACAGGGAGGAATGAAAAACTGTTTTTT
CDR3aa: CAWNALGPGRTGRNEKLFF

v_gene: TRBV11-3
d_gene: .
j_gene: TRBJ2-6
abundance: .
CDR3nt: TGTGCCAGCAGCTTAGGGCCGGGAAGAGCCTCTGGGGCCAACGTCCTGACTTTC
CDR3aa: CASSLGPGRASGANVLTF

v_gene: TRBV7-9
d_gene: .
j_gene: TRBJ2-3
abundance: .
CDR3nt: TGTGCCAGCAGCTTAATTGTGGCGGGACGCACAGATACGCAGTATTTT
CDR3aa: CASSLIVAGRTDTQYF

v_gene: TRBV6-5
d_gene: .
j_gene: TRBJ1-1
abundance: .
CDR3nt: TGTGCCAGCAGTCAGGGACAATCCTCCAGGGCTTTCTTT
CDR3aa: CASSQGQSSRAFF

v_gene: TRBV7-2
d_gene: .
j_gene: TRBJ1-2
abundance: .
CDR3nt: TGTGCCAGCAGCTTAATCAGGGGCGAGCGTGGCTACACCTTC
CDR3aa: CASSLIRGERGYTF

v_gene: TRBV5-1
d_gene: .
j_gene: TRBJ2-5
abundance: .
CDR3nt: TGCGCCAGCAGGTCATTACAGAACCAAGAGACCCAGTACTTC
CDR3aa: CASRSLQNQETQYF